The T cell receptor beta chain under discussion was sequenced for a study of blood T cell repertoires in COVID-19 (dated by TCRdb to the early 2020s). General notes on the study: Samples covering the acute and convalescent phases of COVID-19 were provided by collaborators in the United States, Italy and Spain. The material from the prospective study consisted of cDNA or gDNA derived from T cells, B-cell-depleted T cells, or PBMCs. The dataset comprised deeply sampled blood TCRbeta repertoires from subjects exposed to, actively infected with, or recovered from COVID-19. The repertoires were made available in a free public database intended to serve as a resource for research on the immune response to SARS-CoV-2. Samples were obtained from the ongoing ImmuneRACE study (first 160 participants) and from over a thousand subjects provided by 6 global collaborators. Nearly every sample came with metadata listing a de-identified subject ID, COVID-19 status, age in years and sex. HLA class I and class II types, where available, came from metadata supplied by the sample provider rather than from assay-based typing. Overall study outcomes, separate from this receptor: Clinical and demographic metadata were provided uncurated, with the amount varying by source and participant.

As regards this clone: The specificity of this receptor is unknown. Per-nucleotide qualities are absent, and no much larger clonotype sits a single base away. Other nucleotide sequences in the sample specify the same CDR3.

The immunoSEQ Assay, a bias-controlled multiplex PCR, was used to amplify TCRbeta CDR3 regions from genomic DNA. In the paper's pipeline: Within the assay, amplification of reference gene primers was used to estimate how many nucleated cells each sample contained. To quantify the absolute abundance of each unique TCRbeta CDR3 rearrangement, sequence reads were collapsed and filtered. For each sample, productive Simpson clonality was calculated by taking the square root of Simpson's diversity index across productive rearrangements. TCRdb carries this immuneACCESS record with in-frame sequences only. Its versions omit some clonotypes, under half of them owing to an unresolved V gene in the studies checked, with the rest unexplained. V, J and clone size reflect that table, while D and trimming were determined from the DNA. Across this sample there are fewer than 350,000 clones, with 89% seen only once. Approximately 5.2% of the sample comes from the top ten.

In the prospective study, participants were roughly 18 to 95 years old, resided in about two dozen geographic areas of the United States, and were enrolled through a virtual design. In the prospective study, cohorts were assigned on the basis of participant-reported clinical history obtained from a screening survey and a study questionnaire. Recovered participants in ImmuneRACE Cohort 3 were defined as having two consecutive negative NP/OP PCR tests, clearance from a healthcare professional, or resolution of symptoms. Mobile phlebotomists in the prospective study collected whole blood, serum and a nasopharyngeal or oropharyngeal swab from every participant. Additional blood draws and questionnaires over a 2-month period could optionally be provided by prospective study participants. Before DNA extraction, blood samples from the prospective study were shipped at room temperature or frozen. The clonotype was recovered from a man aged 60 to 75 who had recovered from COVID-19. Sequenced input: PBMCs or T cells enriched from blood (not recorded which).

The CDR3 reads as follows: CASSYSGQNYNEQFF. In nucleotides, the sequence is TGTGCCAGCAGTTACTCGGGACAGAATTACAATGAGCAGTTCTTC. This chain is built from TRBV6-5 and TRBJ2-1; 7 bases in the junction line up with TRBD1. The germline V end is reduced by 0 bases and the J end by 4 bases; junction bases left unmatched: 3. From cysteine to phenylalanine, the CDR3 is 15 amino acids long. Only CDR3 DNA remains: 45 bases, in frame from the first base. The CDR1 and CDR2 encoded by the germline V gene are MNHEY and SVGAGI.